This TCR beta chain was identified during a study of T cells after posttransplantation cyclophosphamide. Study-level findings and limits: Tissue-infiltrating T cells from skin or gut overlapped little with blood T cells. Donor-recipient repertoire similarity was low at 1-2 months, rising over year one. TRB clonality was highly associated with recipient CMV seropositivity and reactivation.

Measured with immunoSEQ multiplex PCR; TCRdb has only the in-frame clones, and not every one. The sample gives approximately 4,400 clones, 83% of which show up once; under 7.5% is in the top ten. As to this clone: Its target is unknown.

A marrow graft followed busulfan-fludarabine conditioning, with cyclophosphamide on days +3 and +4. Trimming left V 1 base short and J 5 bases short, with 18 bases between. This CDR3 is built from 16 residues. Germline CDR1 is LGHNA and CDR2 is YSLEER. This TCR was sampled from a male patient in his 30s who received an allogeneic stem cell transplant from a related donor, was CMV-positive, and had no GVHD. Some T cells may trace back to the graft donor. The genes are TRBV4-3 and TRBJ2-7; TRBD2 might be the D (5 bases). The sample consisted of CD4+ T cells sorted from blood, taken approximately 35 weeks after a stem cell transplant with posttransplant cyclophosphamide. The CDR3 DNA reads TGCGCCAGCAGCCAAGTCGTGGCCGCTAGCTGGGACGAGCAGTACTTC. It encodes CASSQVVAASWDEQYF.